Listed below are T cell receptor beta chains from one sample, sequenced in a study of a mutant IDH1 vaccine in newly diagnosed glioma. Data came from immunoSEQ multiplex PCR; TCRdb stores just in-frame clones and leaves some out. The sample has about 20,000 clones, approximately 82% seen once. These TCRs' antigens remain unknown. This specimen was PBMCs, taken from a glioma patient whose treatment included an IDH1 peptide vaccine. The receptors were gathered from a man younger than 40 with glioma. Each CDR3 is given with its conserved first and last residue. A D gene is named only where the DNA matches it firmly. The size of a clone is reported for some rows only, either as once, few or many, or as a class for expanded clones.

TRBJ2-1	TRBV2	NA	16	NA	CASSEGDSGPVNEQFF	TGTGCCAGCAGTGAAGGGGATAGCGGACCGGTTAATGAGCAGTTCTTC
TRBJ2-5	TRBV10-3	NA	15	NA	CAISESLGVGETQYF	TGTGCCATCAGTGAGTCCTTGGGGGTAGGGGAGACCCAGTACTTC
TRBJ1-1	TRBV5-8	NA	15	few	CASSLSGGGGTEAFF	TGTGCCAGCAGCCTCAGCGGGGGCGGGGGCACTGAAGCTTTCTTT
TRBJ1-2	TRBV7-6	TRBD1	15	NA	CASSLDGQGGYGYTF	TGTGCCAGCAGCTTAGATGGACAGGGAGGGTATGGCTACACCTTC
TRBJ2-1	TRBV11-2	TRBD2	19	NA	CASSLDRGLAGPLYNEQFF	TGTGCCAGCAGCTTAGATAGGGGACTAGCGGGGCCCCTGTACAATGAGCAGTTCTTC
TRBJ2-1	TRBV6-6	TRBD1	16	once	CASRPIQGAGYNEQFF	TGTGCCAGCAGGCCTATACAGGGGGCAGGCTACAATGAGCAGTTCTTC
TRBJ2-7	TRBV2	NA	14	NA	CASHRGGGSYEQYF	TGTGCCAGCCACAGGGGCGGCGGGAGCTACGAGCAGTACTTC
TRBJ1-1	TRBV5-1	NA	13	few	CASSLSGGTEAFF	TGCGCCAGCAGCTTGTCTGGTGGGACTGAAGCTTTCTTT
TRBJ2-1	TRBV5-1	NA	15	NA	CASSFEFSSYNEQFF	TGCGCCAGCAGCTTCGAATTTAGCTCCTACAATGAGCAGTTCTTC
TRBJ2-2	TRBV27	NA	12	NA	CASSRHTGELFF	TGTGCCAGCAGTCGTCACACCGGGGAGCTGTTTTTT
TRBJ1-1	TRBV16	TRBD1	15	NA	CASSPIRGGLTEAFF	TGTGCCAGCAGCCCCATAAGAGGGGGCCTAACTGAAGCTTTCTTT
TRBJ1-1	TRBV18	NA	14	once	CASSPPPGGTEAFF	TGTGCCAGCTCACCACCGCCGGGGGGGACTGAAGCTTTCTTT
TRBJ2-1	TRBV5-1	TRBD1	15	NA	CASSPRTGLLNEQFF	TGCGCCAGCAGCCCACGGACAGGCCTCCTCAATGAGCAGTTCTTC
TRBJ1-2	TRBV2	NA	14	NA	CASSEVRGIDGYTF	TGTGCCAGCAGTGAAGTGCGGGGAATTGATGGCTACACCTTC
TRBJ2-7	TRBV29-1	NA	13	NA	CSVQNPGTYEQYF	TGCAGCGTCCAAAATCCCGGTACCTACGAGCAGTACTTC
TRBJ2-1	TRBV19	NA	12	NA	CASVGIRNEQFF	TGTGCCAGTGTCGGGATTCGCAATGAGCAGTTCTTC
TRBJ2-5	TRBV4-2	NA	15	NA	CASSSGTSVQETQYF	TGTGCCAGCAGCTCTGGGACTTCAGTCCAAGAGACCCAGTACTTC
TRBJ1-2	TRBV2	TRBD1	13	NA	CASSGTGGFGYTF	TGTGCCAGCAGCGGGACAGGGGGTTTTGGCTACACCTTC
TRBJ1-1	TRBV4-1	NA	14	NA	CASSQRGDVTEAFF	TGCGCCAGCAGCCAAAGAGGGGACGTCACTGAAGCTTTCTTT
TRBJ1-2	TRBV6-5	NA	16	NA	CASSYSLTGSWDGYTF	TGTGCCAGCAGTTACTCGTTAACAGGCTCTTGGGATGGCTACACCTTC
TRBJ2-7	TRBV6-5	NA	10	NA	CANGGYEQYF	TGTGCCAACGGGGGCTACGAGCAGTACTTC
TRBJ1-5	TRBV10-1	NA	12	NA	CARDNSNQPQHF	TGCGCCAGGGACAATAGCAATCAGCCCCAGCATTTT
TRBJ2-7	TRBV27	NA	16	NA	CASSLHRGTSGYEQYF	TGTGCCAGCAGTCTCCACCGCGGAACCTCGGGGTACGAGCAGTACTTC
TRBJ2-2	TRBV7-7	TRBD2	17	NA	CASSLGASGPNTGELFF	TGTGCCAGCAGCTTAGGGGCTAGCGGGCCGAACACCGGGGAGCTGTTTTTT
TRBJ2-5	TRBV6-6	TRBD1	14	NA	CASSQGDRWETQYF	TGTGCCAGCAGTCAGGGGGATCGGTGGGAGACCCAGTACTTC
TRBJ2-7	TRBV10-2	TRBD2	15	few	CASSEGSSGGYEQYF	TGCGCCAGCAGTGAAGGGTCTAGCGGGGGCTACGAGCAGTACTTC
TRBJ2-7	TRBV5-1	TRBD1	13	NA	CASSRDSGYEQYF	TGCGCCAGCAGCAGGGACAGCGGCTACGAGCAGTACTTC
TRBJ1-4	TRBV19	NA	13	NA	CASSLYSNEKLFF	TGTGCCAGTAGTCTGTATTCGAATGAAAAACTGTTTTTT
TRBJ2-3	TRBV7-9	TRBD2	17	NA	CASSLHPAGEGADTQYF	TGTGCCAGCAGCTTGCACCCAGCGGGAGAAGGGGCAGATACGCAGTATTTT
TRBJ2-7	TRBV30	NA	12	NA	CAWSVTPGEQYF	TGTGCCTGGAGTGTAACCCCAGGGGAGCAGTACTTC
TRBJ1-1	TRBV5-6	TRBD1	13	once	CASSHRQGSSAFF	TGTGCCAGCAGCCACCGACAGGGTAGTTCGGCTTTCTTT
TRBJ2-5	TRBV7-2	NA	13	once	CASRAGQKETQYF	TGTGCCAGCAGAGCGGGACAGAAAGAGACCCAGTACTTC
TRBJ2-7	TRBV11-1	TRBD2	15	NA	CASSLEAGGHYEQYF	TGTGCCAGCAGCTTAGAAGCGGGAGGGCACTACGAGCAGTACTTC
TRBJ2-5	TRBV18	NA	14	NA	CASSRLDFQETQYF	TGTGCCAGCTCACGCCTGGACTTTCAAGAGACCCAGTACTTC
TRBJ1-3	TRBV5-4	NA	14	NA	CASSLGGSGNTIYF	TGTGCCAGCAGCTTGGGGGGGAGTGGAAACACCATATATTTT
TRBJ1-1	TRBV7-9	NA	14	NA	CASSFGQMNTEAFF	TGTGCCAGCAGCTTCGGGCAAATGAACACTGAAGCTTTCTTT
TRBJ1-5	TRBV15	TRBD1	17	NA	CATSRGTGDDGNQPQHF	TGTGCCACCAGCAGAGGTACAGGGGATGATGGCAATCAGCCCCAGCATTTT
TRBJ2-3	TRBV6-5	NA	15	NA	CASSYSKWNTDTQYF	TGTGCCAGCAGTTACTCGAAATGGAACACAGATACGCAGTATTTT
TRBJ1-2	TRBV13	NA	15	NA	CASSLGRPTNYGYTF	TGTGCCAGCAGCTTAGGCCGGCCGACTAACTATGGCTACACCTTC
TRBJ2-7	TRBV5-1	NA	13	NA	CASSLEAGYEQYF	TGCGCCAGCAGCTTGGAAGCGGGCTACGAGCAGTACTTC
TRBJ2-4	TRBV29-1	NA	12	NA	CSVEDHGNIQYF	TGCAGCGTTGAAGATCATGGAAACATTCAGTACTTC
TRBJ1-2	TRBV27	NA	13	NA	CASSSTAEDGYTF	TGTGCCAGCAGTTCGACAGCAGAGGATGGCTACACCTTC
TRBJ1-4	TRBV10-1	TRBD1	14	NA	CASTRQGPNEKLFF	TGCGCCAGCACCAGACAGGGTCCTAATGAAAAACTGTTTTTT
TRBJ1-5	TRBV10-2	TRBD1	14	NA	CASSRTGGDQPQHF	TGCGCCAGCAGTCGTACAGGGGGCGATCAGCCCCAGCATTTT
TRBJ1-3	TRBV29-1	NA	13	NA	CSVVPTAGNTIYF	TGCAGCGTTGTACCGACAGCTGGAAACACCATATATTTT
TRBJ2-1	TRBV5-1	TRBD1	14	NA	CASSLGDRYNEQFF	TGCGCCAGCAGCTTGGGGGACAGGTACAATGAGCAGTTCTTC
TRBJ1-1	TRBV25-1	NA	16	NA	CANLRRGARRNTEAFF	TGTGCCAACCTGAGACGGGGGGCGCGGAGGAACACTGAAGCTTTCTTT
TRBJ2-2	TRBV27	NA	14	NA	CASRWTANTGELFF	TGTGCCAGCAGGTGGACGGCAAACACCGGGGAGCTGTTTTTT
TRBJ1-1	TRBV27	NA	14	few	CASSWASEYTEAFF	TGTGCCAGCAGTTGGGCGTCCGAGTACACTGAAGCTTTCTTT
TRBJ2-5	TRBV6-4	TRBD2	14	NA	CASSDRAGLGTQYF	TGTGCCAGCAGTGACCGAGCGGGGCTTGGGACCCAGTACTTC
TRBJ1-2	TRBV2	NA	13	NA	CASSEALEDGYTF	TGTGCCAGCAGTGAAGCGCTGGAGGATGGCTACACCTTC
TRBJ2-5	TRBV14	NA	15	NA	CASSQDFRVWETQYF	TGTGCCAGCAGCCAAGATTTCCGGGTCTGGGAGACCCAGTACTTC
TRBJ1-2	TRBV5-4	TRBD1	15	NA	CASSPRTGADYGYTF	TGTGCCAGCAGCCCCAGGACAGGGGCGGACTATGGCTACACCTTC
TRBJ2-1	TRBV10-3	TRBD2	15	NA	CATGVELAEYNEQFF	TGTGCCACCGGAGTCGAACTAGCGGAATACAATGAGCAGTTCTTC
TRBJ1-2	TRBV14	NA	13	NA	CASSQGGSYGYTF	TGTGCCAGCAGCCAAGGCGGATCCTATGGCTACACCTTC